A single sample is the source of the 6 T cell receptor beta chains below, sequenced in a study of T cell responses to AZD1222 COVID-19 vaccine. The assay was immunoSEQ multiplex PCR, and TCRdb's table has in-frame clones only and misses some. In the table there are 140,000 to 150,000 clones, around nine tenths of which are singletons. This material consisted of peripheral blood, taken on day 0 of MenACWY control vaccination. The receptor set was obtained from an adult in good health.

The chain recombines TRBV5-1 with TRBJ2-2; no reliable D call. Between the trimmed V and J ends, which lost 2 bases and 9 bases, there was a span of 23 bases. The germline gives CDR1 SGHRS, CDR2 YFSETQ. The CDR3 loop spans 17 amino acids. CDR3 amino acids: CASSFELRTPSARELFF. The DNA of the CDR3 is TGCGCCAGCAGCTTTGAATTACGGACGCCCTCCGCCAGGGAGCTGTTTTTT.

This chain uses TRBV12-3 or TRBV12-4 with TRBJ1-2; possibly TRBD1 for D (5 bases). Trimming removed 5 bases from V and 6 bases from J, with 13 bases in between. CDR3 size: 13 residues. In DNA form, the CDR3 reads TGTGCCAGCAGTCGACGGGGGTGGGATGGCTACACCTTC. Amino acids: CASSRRGWDGYTF.

On this clone itself: Other DNA sequences in the sample encode the same CDR3. This chain uses TRBV12-3 or TRBV12-4 with TRBJ1-1; unclear D gene. V lost 3 bases and J 1 base, leaving 6 bases between the germline ends. The CDR3 consists of 13 residues. CDR3 amino acids: CASSLTRNTEAFF. DNA for the CDR3: TGTGCCAGCAGTTTGACGAGGAACACTGAAGCTTTCTTT.

This clone was seen once. V usage is TRBV2 and J usage is TRBJ1-5; no clear D gene. The CDR3 totals 14 residues. Germline CDR1 reads SNHLY; CDR2 reads FYNNEI. Trimming cost V 3 bases and J 0 bases, with 6 bases left between them. CDR3 bases: TGTGCCAGCAGTGAGAATCATAGCAATCAGCCCCAGCATTTT. Translation gives CASSENHSNQPQHF. Full variable domain (remainder filled in from reference TRBV2 and TRBJ1-5): EPEVTQTPSHQVTQMGQEVILRCVPISNHLYFYWYRQILGQKVEFLVSFYNNEISEKSEIFDDQFSVERPDGSNFTLKIRSTKLEDSAMYFCASSENHSNQPQHFGDGTRLSIL.

V usage is TRBV18 and J usage is TRBJ2-3; D possibly corresponds to TRBD1 (5 bases). Trimming removed 6 bases at V and 1 base at J, with 11 bases between. The CDR3 is 14 residues long. Germline CDR1 reads KGHSH; CDR2 reads LQKENI. The CDR3 nucleotides are TGTGCCAGCTCCCCCCTACAGGGCACAGATACGCAGTATTTT. This translates into CASSPLQGTDTQYF.

CDR3 sequence: CASRNDWNTGELFF. CDR3 DNA sequence: TGCGCCAGCAGAAATGATTGGAACACCGGGGAGCTGTTTTTT. The chain joins TRBV5-1 to TRBJ2-2; D is undetermined. Germline V lookup: CDR1 SGHRS, CDR2 YFSETQ. This CDR3 has 14 residues. Trimming left V 5 bases short and J 1 base short, with 9 bases between.